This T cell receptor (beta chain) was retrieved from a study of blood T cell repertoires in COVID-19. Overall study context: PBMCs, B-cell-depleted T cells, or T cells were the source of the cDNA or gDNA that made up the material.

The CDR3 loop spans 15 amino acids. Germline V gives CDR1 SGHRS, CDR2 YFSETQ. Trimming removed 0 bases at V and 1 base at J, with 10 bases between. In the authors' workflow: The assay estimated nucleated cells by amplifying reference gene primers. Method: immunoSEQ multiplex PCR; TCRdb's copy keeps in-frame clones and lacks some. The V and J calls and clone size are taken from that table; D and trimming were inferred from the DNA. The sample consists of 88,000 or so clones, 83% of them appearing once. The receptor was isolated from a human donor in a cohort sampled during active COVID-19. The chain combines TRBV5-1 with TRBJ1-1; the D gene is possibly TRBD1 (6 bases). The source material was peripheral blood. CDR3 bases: TGCGCCAGCAGCTTGGATACAGGGTCGAACACTGAAGCTTTCTTT. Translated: CASSLDTGSNTEAFF.